This T cell receptor beta chain was captured in a study of blood T cell repertoires in COVID-19. Across the study: Both acute and convalescent COVID-19 samples were obtained from the United States, Italy and Spain. The analysed material was cDNA or gDNA that came from T cells, B-cell-depleted T cells, or PBMCs.

The CDR3 is made up of 15 amino acids. The V gene end was trimmed by 6 bases and the J gene end by 7 bases; junction bases not matched to a gene: 9. CDR1 and CDR2 (germline): KGHSH, LQKENI. Authors' processing steps: How many nucleated cells were present was estimated from reference gene primer amplification. Here immunoSEQ multiplex PCR was the method, and the copy in TCRdb shows in-frame clones only, minus some. That table gives V, J and clone size, and the DNA gave D and trimming. The sample has more than 300,000 clones; 88% are singletons. The study recruited people aged roughly 18 to 100 years across roughly 25 US areas.

The sequencing sample was made of PBMCs or T cells enriched from blood (not recorded which). The TCR sequence derives from a woman aged 18-30 years who had recovered from COVID-19. The chain joins TRBV18 to TRBJ2-1; 10 bases are a match to TRBD2. The CDR3 region is CASSLLAGAGNEQFF. The CDR3 DNA reads TGTGCCAGCTCGCTCCTAGCGGGGGCGGGGAATGAGCAGTTCTTC. Full variable domain (missing parts from reference TRBV18 and TRBJ2-1): NAGVMQNPRHLVRRRGQEARLRCSPMKGHSHVYWYRQLPEEGLKFMVYLQKENIIDESGMPKERFSAEFPKEGPSILRIQQVVRGDSAAYFCASSLLAGAGNEQFFGPGTRLTVL.